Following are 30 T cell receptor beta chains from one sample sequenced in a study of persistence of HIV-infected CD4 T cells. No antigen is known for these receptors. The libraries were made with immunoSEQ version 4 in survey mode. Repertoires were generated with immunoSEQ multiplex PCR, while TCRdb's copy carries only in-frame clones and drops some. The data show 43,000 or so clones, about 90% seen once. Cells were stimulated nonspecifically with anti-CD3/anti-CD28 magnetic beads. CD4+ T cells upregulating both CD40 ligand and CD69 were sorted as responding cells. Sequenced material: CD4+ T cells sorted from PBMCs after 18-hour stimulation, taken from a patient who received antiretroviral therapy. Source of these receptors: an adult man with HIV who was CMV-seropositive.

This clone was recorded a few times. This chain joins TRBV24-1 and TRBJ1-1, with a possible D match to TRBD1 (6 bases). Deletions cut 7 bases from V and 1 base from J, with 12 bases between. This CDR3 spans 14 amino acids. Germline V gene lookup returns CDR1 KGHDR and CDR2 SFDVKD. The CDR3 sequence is CATSPTGRNTEAFF. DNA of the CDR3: TGTGCCACCAGCCCGACAGGTCGGAACACTGAAGCTTTCTTT.

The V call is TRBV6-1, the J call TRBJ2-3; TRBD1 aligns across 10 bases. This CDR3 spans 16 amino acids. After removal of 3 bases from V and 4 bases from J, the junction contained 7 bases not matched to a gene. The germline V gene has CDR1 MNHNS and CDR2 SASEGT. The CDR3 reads CASSEGLGQGSDTQYF. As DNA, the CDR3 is TGTGCCAGCAGTGAGGGTTTGGGACAGGGGTCAGATACGCAGTATTTT.

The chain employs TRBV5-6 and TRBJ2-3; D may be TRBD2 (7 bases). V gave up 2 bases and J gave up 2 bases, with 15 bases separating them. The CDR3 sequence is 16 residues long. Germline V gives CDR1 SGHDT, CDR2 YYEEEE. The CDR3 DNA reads TGTGCCAGCAGCTTAAGGGGGAGGGGCCTCACAGATACGCAGTATTTT. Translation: CASSLRGRGLTDTQYF.

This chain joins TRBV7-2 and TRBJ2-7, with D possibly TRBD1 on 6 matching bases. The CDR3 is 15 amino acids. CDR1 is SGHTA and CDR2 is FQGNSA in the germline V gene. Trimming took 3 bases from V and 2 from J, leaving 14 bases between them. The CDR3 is CASSLGHASAYEQYF. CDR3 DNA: TGTGCCAGCAGCTTGGGACATGCAAGCGCCTACGAGCAGTACTTC.

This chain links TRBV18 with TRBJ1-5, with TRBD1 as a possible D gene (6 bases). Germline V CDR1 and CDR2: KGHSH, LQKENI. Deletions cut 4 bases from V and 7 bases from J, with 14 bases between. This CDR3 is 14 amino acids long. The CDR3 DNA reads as TGTGCCAGCTCACTGGGCCAGGGGCCCCAGCCCCAGCATTTT. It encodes CASSLGQGPQPQHF.

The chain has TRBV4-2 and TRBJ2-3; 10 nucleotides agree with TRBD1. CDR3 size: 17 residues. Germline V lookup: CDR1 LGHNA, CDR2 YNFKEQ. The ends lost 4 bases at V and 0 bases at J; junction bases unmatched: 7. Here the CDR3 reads CASSPQTGGGSTDTQYF. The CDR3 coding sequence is TGTGCCAGCAGCCCTCAGACAGGGGGCGGGAGCACAGATACGCAGTATTTT.

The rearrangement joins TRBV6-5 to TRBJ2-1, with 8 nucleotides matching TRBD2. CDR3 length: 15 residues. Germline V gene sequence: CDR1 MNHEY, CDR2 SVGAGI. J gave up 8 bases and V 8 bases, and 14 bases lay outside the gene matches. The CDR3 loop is CASGRAGAFGDEQFF. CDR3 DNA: TGTGCCAGCGGCCGAGCGGGGGCTTTTGGCGATGAGCAGTTCTTC.

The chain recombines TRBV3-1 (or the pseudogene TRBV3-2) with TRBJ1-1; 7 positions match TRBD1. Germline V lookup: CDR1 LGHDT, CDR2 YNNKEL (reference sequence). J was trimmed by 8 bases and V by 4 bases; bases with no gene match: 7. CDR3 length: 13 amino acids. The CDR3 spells CASSLRQGSEAFF. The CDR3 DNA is TGTGCCAGCAGCCTAAGACAGGGTTCGGAAGCTTTCTTT.

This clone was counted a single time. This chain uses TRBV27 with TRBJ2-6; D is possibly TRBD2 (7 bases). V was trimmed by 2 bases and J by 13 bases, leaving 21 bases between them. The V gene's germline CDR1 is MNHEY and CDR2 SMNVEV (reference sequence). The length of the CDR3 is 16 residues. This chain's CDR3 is CASSLAAGATPGVLTF. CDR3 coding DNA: TGTGCCAGCAGTTTAGCCGCGGGGGCGACGCCCGGGGTCCTGACTTTC.

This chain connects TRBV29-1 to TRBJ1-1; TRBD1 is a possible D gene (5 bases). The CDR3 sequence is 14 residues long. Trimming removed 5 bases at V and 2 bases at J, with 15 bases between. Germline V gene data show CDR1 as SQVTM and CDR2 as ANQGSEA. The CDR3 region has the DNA TGCAGCGTTAGAGGGTACGGGGGAAACACTGAAGCTTTCTTT. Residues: CSVRGYGGNTEAFF. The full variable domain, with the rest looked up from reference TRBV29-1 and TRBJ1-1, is SAVISQKPSRDICQRGTSLTIQCQVDSQVTMMFWYRQQPGQSLTLIATANQGSEATYESGFVIDKFPISRPNLTFSTLTVSNMSPEDSSIYLCSVRGYGGNTEAFFGQGTRLTVV.

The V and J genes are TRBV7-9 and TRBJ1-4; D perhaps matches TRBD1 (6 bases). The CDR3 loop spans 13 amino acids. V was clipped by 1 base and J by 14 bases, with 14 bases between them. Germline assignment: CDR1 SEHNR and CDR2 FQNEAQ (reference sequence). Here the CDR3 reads CASSLVGGSELFF. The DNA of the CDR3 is TGTGCCAGCAGCTTAGTAGGGGGATCCGAGCTGTTTTTT.

The CDR3 bases are TGCGCCAGCAGGGCTAGCGGGGGGGATGAGCAGTTCTTC. Translated: CASRASGGDEQFF. The chain has TRBV5-1 and TRBJ2-1, with 12 bases aligning to TRBD2. J lost 8 bases, V lost 5 bases, and 2 bases had no gene match. Germline assignment: CDR1 SGHRS and CDR2 YFSETQ. This CDR3 is 13 amino acids long.

DNA for the CDR3: TGTGCCAGCAGCCAAGAACAGGGGAGATTTTCTGGGGCCAACGTCCTGACTTTC. Translating gives CASSQEQGRFSGANVLTF. The genes are TRBV4-2 and TRBJ2-6, with 7 bases fitting TRBD1. The CDR3 spans 18 residues. V lost 0 bases to trimming and J lost 1 base; unmatched junction nucleotides: 6. Per the germline V gene, CDR1 is LGHNA and CDR2 is YNFKEQ.

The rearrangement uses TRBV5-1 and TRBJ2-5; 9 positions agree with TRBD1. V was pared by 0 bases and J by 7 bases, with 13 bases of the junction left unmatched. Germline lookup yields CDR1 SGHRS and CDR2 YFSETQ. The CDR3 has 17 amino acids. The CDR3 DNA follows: TGCGCCAGCAGCTTGGAAGGGACAGGGTACCAGAGGGGGACCCAGTACTTC. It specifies CASSLEGTGYQRGTQYF.

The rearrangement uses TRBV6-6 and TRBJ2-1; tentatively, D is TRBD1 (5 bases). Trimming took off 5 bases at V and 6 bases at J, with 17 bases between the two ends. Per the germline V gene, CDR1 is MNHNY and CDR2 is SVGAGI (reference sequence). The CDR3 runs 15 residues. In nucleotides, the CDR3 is TGTGCCAGCAGTCCCCAGGGCGCTTCCGGCAATGAGCAGTTCTTC. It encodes CASSPQGASGNEQFF.

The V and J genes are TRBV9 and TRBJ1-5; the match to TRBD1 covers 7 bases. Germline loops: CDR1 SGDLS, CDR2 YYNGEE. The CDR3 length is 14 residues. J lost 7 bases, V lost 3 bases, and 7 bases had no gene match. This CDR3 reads CASSAGQAKQPQHF. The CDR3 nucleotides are TGTGCCAGCAGCGCCGGACAGGCAAAGCAGCCCCAGCATTTT.

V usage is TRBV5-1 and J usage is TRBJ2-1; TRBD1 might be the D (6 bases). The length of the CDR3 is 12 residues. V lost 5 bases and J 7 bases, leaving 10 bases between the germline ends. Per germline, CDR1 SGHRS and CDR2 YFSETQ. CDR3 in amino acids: CASRQQGNEQFF. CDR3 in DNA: TGCGCCAGCAGACAACAGGGAAATGAGCAGTTCTTC. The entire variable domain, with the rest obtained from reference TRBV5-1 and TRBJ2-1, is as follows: KAGVTQTPRYLIKTRGQQVTLSCSPISGHRSVSWYQQTPGQGLQFLFEYFSETQRNKGNFPGRFSGRQFSNSRSEMNVSTLELGDSALYLCASRQQGNEQFFGPGTRLTVL.

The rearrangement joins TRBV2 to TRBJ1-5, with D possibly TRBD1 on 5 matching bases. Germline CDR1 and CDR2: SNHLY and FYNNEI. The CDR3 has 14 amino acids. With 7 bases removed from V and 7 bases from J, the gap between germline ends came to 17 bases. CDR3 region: CASKPGQGEQPQHF. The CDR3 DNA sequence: TGTGCCAGCAAGCCCGGGCAGGGAGAACAGCCCCAGCATTTT.

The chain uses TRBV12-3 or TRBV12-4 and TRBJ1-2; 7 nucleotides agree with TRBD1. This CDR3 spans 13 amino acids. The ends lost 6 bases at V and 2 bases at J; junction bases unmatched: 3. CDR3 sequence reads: CASSLDRNYGYTF. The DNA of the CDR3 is TGTGCCAGCAGCCTGGACAGGAACTATGGCTACACCTTC.

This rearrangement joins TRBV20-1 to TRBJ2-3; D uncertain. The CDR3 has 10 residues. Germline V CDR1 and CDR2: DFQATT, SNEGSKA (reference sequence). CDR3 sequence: CSVATDTQYF. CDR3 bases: TGCAGCGTTGCCACAGATACGCAGTATTTT.

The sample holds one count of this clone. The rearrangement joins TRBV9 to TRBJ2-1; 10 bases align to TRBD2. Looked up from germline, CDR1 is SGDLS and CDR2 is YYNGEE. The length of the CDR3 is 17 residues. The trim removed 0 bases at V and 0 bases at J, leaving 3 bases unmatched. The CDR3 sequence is CASSVGLAGVSYNEQFF. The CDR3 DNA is TGTGCCAGCAGCGTAGGGCTAGCGGGGGTCTCCTACAATGAGCAGTTCTTC.

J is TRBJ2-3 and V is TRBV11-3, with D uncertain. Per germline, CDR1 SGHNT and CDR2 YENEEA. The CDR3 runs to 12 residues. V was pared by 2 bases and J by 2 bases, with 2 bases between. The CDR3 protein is CASSLNTDTQYF. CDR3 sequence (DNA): TGTGCCAGCAGCTTAAACACAGATACGCAGTATTTT.

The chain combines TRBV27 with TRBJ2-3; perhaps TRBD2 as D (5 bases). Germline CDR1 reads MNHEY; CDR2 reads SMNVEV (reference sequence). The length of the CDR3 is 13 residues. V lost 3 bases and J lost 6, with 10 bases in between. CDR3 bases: TGTGCCAGCAGTTTGAGGGAGAGGGATACGCAGTATTTT. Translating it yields CASSLRERDTQYF.

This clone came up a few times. The CDR3 region has the DNA TGTGCCAGCAGTGAATCCTTACCGCCGCTCCAGGGCGGCTACACCTTC. Translated: CASSESLPPLQGGYTF. The chain joins TRBV6-1 to TRBJ1-2; D is perhaps TRBD1 (5 bases). CDR1 is MNHNS and CDR2 is SASEGT in the germline V gene. This CDR3 is 16 amino acids long. V shed 2 bases and J shed 8 bases, with 21 bases lying between them.

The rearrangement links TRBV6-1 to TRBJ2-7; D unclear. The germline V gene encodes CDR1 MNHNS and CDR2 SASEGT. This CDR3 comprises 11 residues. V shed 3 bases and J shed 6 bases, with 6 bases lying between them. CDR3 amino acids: CASSDRREQYF. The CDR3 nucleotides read TGTGCCAGCAGTGACAGGCGCGAGCAGTACTTC.

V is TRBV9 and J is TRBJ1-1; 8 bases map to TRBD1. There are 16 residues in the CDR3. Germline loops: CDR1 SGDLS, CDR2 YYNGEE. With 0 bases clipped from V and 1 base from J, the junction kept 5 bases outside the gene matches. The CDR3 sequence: CASSVGPTGGNTEAFF. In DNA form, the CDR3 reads TGTGCCAGCAGCGTAGGTCCCACAGGGGGGAACACTGAAGCTTTCTTT.

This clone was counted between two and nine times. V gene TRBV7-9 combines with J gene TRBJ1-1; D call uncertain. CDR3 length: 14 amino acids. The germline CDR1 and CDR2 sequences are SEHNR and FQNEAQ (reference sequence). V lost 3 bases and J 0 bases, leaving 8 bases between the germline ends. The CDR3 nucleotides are TGTGCCAGCAGCTTGGCACATTTGAACACTGAAGCTTTCTTT. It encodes CASSLAHLNTEAFF.

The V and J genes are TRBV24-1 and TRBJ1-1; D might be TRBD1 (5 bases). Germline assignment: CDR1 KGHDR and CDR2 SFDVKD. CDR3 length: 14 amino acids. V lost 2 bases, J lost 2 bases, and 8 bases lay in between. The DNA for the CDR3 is TGTGCCACCAGTGATTCAGGGAGAAACACTGAAGCTTTCTTT. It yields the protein CATSDSGRNTEAFF.

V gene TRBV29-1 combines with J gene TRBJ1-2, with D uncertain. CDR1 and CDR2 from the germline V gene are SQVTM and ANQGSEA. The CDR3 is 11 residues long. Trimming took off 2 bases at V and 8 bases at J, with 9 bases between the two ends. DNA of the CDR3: TGCAGCGTTGAAATACCGGGGGGCTACACCTTC. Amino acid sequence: CSVEIPGGYTF.

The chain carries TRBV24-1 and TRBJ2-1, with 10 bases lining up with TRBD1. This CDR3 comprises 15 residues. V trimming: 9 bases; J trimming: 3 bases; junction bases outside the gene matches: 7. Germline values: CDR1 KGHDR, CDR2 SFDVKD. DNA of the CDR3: TGTGCCACCGAGACAGGGGGCCAAAACTACAATGAGCAGTTCTTC. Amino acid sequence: CATETGGQNYNEQFF.